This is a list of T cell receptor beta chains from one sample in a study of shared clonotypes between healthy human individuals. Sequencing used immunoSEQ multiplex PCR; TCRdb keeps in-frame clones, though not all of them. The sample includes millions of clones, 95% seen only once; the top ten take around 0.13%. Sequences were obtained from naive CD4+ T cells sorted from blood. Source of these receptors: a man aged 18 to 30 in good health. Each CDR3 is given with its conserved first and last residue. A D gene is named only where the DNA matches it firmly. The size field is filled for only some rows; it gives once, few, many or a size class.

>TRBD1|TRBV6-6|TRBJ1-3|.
TGTGCCAGCAGTTCAAGGACAGGGCGAATTGAAAACACCATATATTTT
CASSSRTGRIENTIYF
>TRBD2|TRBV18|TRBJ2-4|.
TGTGCCAGCTCACCTGGGACTAGCGGACTAGCCAAAAACATTCAGTACTTC
CASSPGTSGLAKNIQYF
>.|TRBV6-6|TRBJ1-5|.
TGTGCCAGTCGGGGAAACAGGGACCAACAGCCCCAGCATTTT
CASRGNRDQQPQHF
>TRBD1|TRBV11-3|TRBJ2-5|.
TGTGCCAGCAGCCATTCAAGGACAGGGCAAGAGACCCAGTACTTC
CASSHSRTGQETQYF
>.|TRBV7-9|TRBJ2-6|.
TGTGCCAGCACCGAGTCCTCTGGGGCCAACGTCCTGACTTTC
CASTESSGANVLTF
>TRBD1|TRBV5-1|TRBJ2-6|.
TGCGCCAGCAGCGAACAGGGGACTGGGGCCAACGTCCTGACTTTC
CASSEQGTGANVLTF
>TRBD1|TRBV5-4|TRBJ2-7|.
TGTGCCAGCAGCACCGCTAAGGACAGGGCTTCGTACGAGCAGTACTTC
CASSTAKDRASYEQYF
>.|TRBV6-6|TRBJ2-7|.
TGTGCCAGCAGAGGGCCTTCAACCTACGAGCAGTACTTC
CASRGPSTYEQYF
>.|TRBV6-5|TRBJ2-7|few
TGTGCCAGCAGTTCCTTCAGCCCCTACGAGCAGTACTTC
CASSSFSPYEQYF
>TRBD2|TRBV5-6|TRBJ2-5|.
TGTGCCAGCAGCCTAGGACTAGCGGGGGTCCAAGAGACCCAGTACTTC
CASSLGLAGVQETQYF
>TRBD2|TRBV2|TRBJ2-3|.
TGTGCCAGCAGAACTAGCGGGAGGGATACGCAGTATTTT
CASRTSGRDTQYF
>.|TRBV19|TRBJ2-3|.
TGTGCCAGTAGAGACATCACAGATACGCAGTATTTT
CASRDITDTQYF
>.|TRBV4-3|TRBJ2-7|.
TGCGCCAGCAGCCAAGCCCTCGGGGCCTACGAGCAGTACTTC
CASSQALGAYEQYF
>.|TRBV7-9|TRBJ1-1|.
TGTGCCAGCAGCTTATCAGGGATGAACACTGAAGCTTTCTTT
CASSLSGMNTEAFF
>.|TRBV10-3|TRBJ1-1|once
TGTGCCACCCTTGGACTGAACACTGAAGCTTTCTTT
CATLGLNTEAFF
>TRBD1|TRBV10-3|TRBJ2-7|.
TGTGCCATCAGCGGGGGACAGGGGTTTCACTACGAGCAGTACTTC
CAISGGQGFHYEQYF
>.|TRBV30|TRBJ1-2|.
TGTGCCTGGAGTGTACTAGTTGGAAGGGCCGTTGGCTACACCTTC
CAWSVLVGRAVGYTF
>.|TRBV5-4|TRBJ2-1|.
TGTGCCAGCAGCTTGGGGGATACCCTGACTAGAAGACAGTTCTTC
CASSLGDTLTRRQFF
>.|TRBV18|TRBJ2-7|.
TGTGCCAGCTCACCAGGACACGAGAACTCCTACGAGCAGTACTTC
CASSPGHENSYEQYF
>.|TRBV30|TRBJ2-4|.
TGTGCCTGGAGCCCCCTAGGGGGCATTCAGTACTTC
CAWSPLGGIQYF
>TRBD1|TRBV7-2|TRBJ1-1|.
TGTGCCAGCACCCAGGGGGTTGAAGCTTTCTTT
CASTQGVEAFF
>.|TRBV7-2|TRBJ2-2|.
TGTGCCAGCAGCCCGACATTCGGATCCGGGGAGCTGTTTTTT
CASSPTFGSGELFF
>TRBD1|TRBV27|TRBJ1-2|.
TGTGCCAGCAGCAAACAGGGGGCTACGAACTATGGCTACACCTTC
CASSKQGATNYGYTF
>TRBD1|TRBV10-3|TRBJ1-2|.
TGTGCCATCAGAGAGACAGGGGGCCACGGCTACACCTTC
CAIRETGGHGYTF
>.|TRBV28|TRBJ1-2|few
TGTGCCAGCAGTTTAGGGGACTATGGCTACACCTTC
CASSLGDYGYTF
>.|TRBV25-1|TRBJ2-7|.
TGTGCCAGCAGCAAGAGTGTTAGTGGCTACGAGCAGTACTTC
CASSKSVSGYEQYF
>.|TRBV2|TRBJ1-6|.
TGTGCCAGCAGTGAGATGGTAGGAGGTTCACCCCTCCACTTT
CASSEMVGGSPLHF
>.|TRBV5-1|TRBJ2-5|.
TGCGCCAGCAGCTTGGGATCGCGGCCAGAGACCCAGTACTTC
CASSLGSRPETQYF
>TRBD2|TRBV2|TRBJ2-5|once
TGTGCCAGCAGTGCGGGACTAGCGATTGAATCGGAGACCCAGTACTTC
CASSAGLAIESETQYF
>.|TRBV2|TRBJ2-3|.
TGTGCCAGCAGTGAGAGGCCTCCGGTTACGCAGTATTTT
CASSERPPVTQYF
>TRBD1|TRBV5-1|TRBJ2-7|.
TGCGCCAGCAGCTCGACAGGGGGATCGGGCGAGCAGTACTTC
CASSSTGGSGEQYF
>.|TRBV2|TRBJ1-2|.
TGTGCCAGCAGTGTTGAAGAATTTAATGGCTACACCTTC
CASSVEEFNGYTF
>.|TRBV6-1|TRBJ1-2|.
TGTGCCAGCAGTGAAGGAGGGGCGCCCGACTATGGCTACACCTTC
CASSEGGAPDYGYTF
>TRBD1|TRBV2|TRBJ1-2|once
TGTGCCAGCAGCCTTCTTGGACAGGGCTCTGAAGGCTACACCTTC
CASSLLGQGSEGYTF
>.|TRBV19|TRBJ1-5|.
TGTGCCAGTAGTATCGGTCAGGGCCTTGGCAATCAGCCCCAGCATTTT
CASSIGQGLGNQPQHF
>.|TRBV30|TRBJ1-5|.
TGTGCCTATAACAGGGATAATCAGCCCCAGCATTTT
CAYNRDNQPQHF
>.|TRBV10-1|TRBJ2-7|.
TGCGCCAGCAGTGCTCTGGGTGGCGAGCAGTACTTC
CASSALGGEQYF
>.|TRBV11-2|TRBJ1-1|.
TGTGCCAGCAACCCTCCTATGAACACTGAAGCTTTCTTT
CASNPPMNTEAFF
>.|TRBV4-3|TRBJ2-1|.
TGCGCCAGCAGCCAAGAATATCGGGACCGGGGTTACAATGAGCAGTTCTTC
CASSQEYRDRGYNEQFF
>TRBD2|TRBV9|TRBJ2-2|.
TGTGCCAGCAGCATGACTAGCGGGACGACCTCGGGGGAGCTGTTTTTT
CASSMTSGTTSGELFF
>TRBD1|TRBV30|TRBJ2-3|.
TGTGCCTGGACACCCGGGACAGTCACAGATACGCAGTATTTT
CAWTPGTVTDTQYF
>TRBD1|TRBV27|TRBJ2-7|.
TGTGCCAGCAGTTACAGGGACAGGGCTTCCGAGCAGTACTTC
CASSYRDRASEQYF
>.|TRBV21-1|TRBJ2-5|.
TGTGCCAGCAGCAAAGCGTGGTCAGGATCTCAAGAGACCCAGTACTTC
CASSKAWSGSQETQYF
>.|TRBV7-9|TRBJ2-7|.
TGTGCCAGCAGCTTAAATAGGGTCCCCTACGAGCAGTACTTC
CASSLNRVPYEQYF
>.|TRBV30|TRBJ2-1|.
TGTGCCTGGAGCGCCACCGTGGGGCAGTTCTTC
CAWSATVGQFF
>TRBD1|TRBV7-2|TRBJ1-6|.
TGTGCCAGCAGCTCGGGACAGCTTAATTCACCCCTCCACTTT
CASSSGQLNSPLHF
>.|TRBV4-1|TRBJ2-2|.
TGCGCCAGCAGCCTCACCGACCCTCCGGTCGGGGAGCTGTTTTTT
CASSLTDPPVGELFF
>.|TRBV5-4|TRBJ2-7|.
TGTGCCAGCAGCCGGCGCGGTTCCTCCTACGAGCAGTACTTC
CASSRRGSSYEQYF
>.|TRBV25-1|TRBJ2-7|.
TGTGCCAGCAGTGACCCCCCAGGGTTGTTGACCTACGAGCAGTACTTC
CASSDPPGLLTYEQYF
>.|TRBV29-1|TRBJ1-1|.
TGCAGCGTTGGTGGCAGGTTGAACACTGAAGCTTTCTTT
CSVGGRLNTEAFF
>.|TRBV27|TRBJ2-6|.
TGTGCCAGCAGTTTACTGGGGTCTGGGGCCAACGTCCTGACTTTC
CASSLLGSGANVLTF
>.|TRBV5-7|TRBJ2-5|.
TGTGAGGGGGGGATCCAAGAGACCCAGTACTTC
CEGGIQETQYF
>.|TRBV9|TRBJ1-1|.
TGTGCCAGCAGCGTAGGAACAGAAATGAACACTGAAGCTTTCTTT
CASSVGTEMNTEAFF
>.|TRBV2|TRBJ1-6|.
TGTGCCAGCAGTGACTTAACCGGGGGTTCACCCCTCCACTTT
CASSDLTGGSPLHF